Presented here are 20 T cell receptor beta chains from one specimen sequenced in a study of blood T cell repertoires in COVID-19. Produced via immunoSEQ multiplex PCR; TCRdb's table is partial and in-frame only. The repertoire holds about 180,000 clones, 88% seen once, with approximately 9.4% in the top ten. The material sequenced was PBMCs or T cells enriched from blood (not recorded which). The receptors shown here come from a woman aged 18-29 years who had recovered from COVID-19.

This clone was detected a few times. The chain uses TRBV2 and TRBJ2-1; 10 bases are shared with TRBD2. V trimming: 5 bases; J trimming: 8 bases; junction bases outside the gene matches: 6. The CDR3 is made up of 14 amino acids. Germline CDR1 is SNHLY and CDR2 is FYNNEI. CDR3 DNA: TGTGCCAGCAGTAGGGCTAGCGGGAGTCATGAGCAGTTCTTC. Its translation: CASSRASGSHEQFF.

In DNA form, the CDR3 reads TGTGCCTGTAACCGGGACAGGGGATACAATGAGCAGTTCTTC. Residues: CACNRDRGYNEQFF. The chain recombines TRBV30 with TRBJ2-1, with 10 bases fitting TRBD1. In germline, CDR1 is GTSNPN, CDR2 SVGIG (reference sequence). This CDR3 is 14 amino acids long. The V and J ends lost 6 bases and 4 bases, in that order; junction bases with no gene match: 6.

This chain joins TRBV28 and TRBJ2-2; the match to TRBD1 covers 8 bases. Trimming took 6 bases from V and 1 from J; bases not matched to a gene: 13. Germline V CDR1 and CDR2: MDHEN, SYDVKM. The length of the CDR3 is 18 residues. Here the CDR3 reads CASSLGQAHPENTGELFF. The CDR3 nucleotides are TGTGCCAGCAGCTTGGGACAGGCTCACCCGGAGAACACCGGGGAGCTGTTTTTT. Filled out from reference TRBV28 and TRBJ2-2, the complete variable domain reads DVKVTQSSRYLVKRTGEKVFLECVQDMDHENMFWYRQDPGLGLRLIYFSYDVKMKEKGDIPEGYSVSREKKERFSLILESASTNQTSMYLCASSLGQAHPENTGELFFGEGSRLTVL.

J is TRBJ1-1 and V is TRBV7-9; the D gene is possibly TRBD1 (6 bases). V lost 5 bases, J lost 3 bases, and 16 bases lay in between. Per germline, CDR1 SEHNR and CDR2 FQNEAQ (reference sequence). The CDR3 contains 15 residues. The CDR3 region is CASSGVGTYHTEAFF. The CDR3 DNA follows: TGTGCCAGCAGCGGGGTCGGGACATACCACACTGAAGCTTTCTTT.

This chain links TRBV30 with TRBJ1-2, with 8 bases aligning to TRBD1. Germline V gene sequence: CDR1 GTSNPN, CDR2 SVGIG (reference sequence). This CDR3 comprises 14 residues. J gave up 8 bases and V 4 bases, and 12 bases lay outside the gene matches. The CDR3 is CAWNSGGGLLGYTF. CDR3 DNA sequence: TGTGCCTGGAACTCAGGGGGCGGACTGTTGGGCTACACCTTC.

There are a few counts of this clone. The chain links TRBV2 to TRBJ2-2; D not certain. V lost 7 bases, J lost 6 bases, and 12 bases lay in between. There are 13 residues in the CDR3. CDR1 SNHLY and CDR2 FYNNEI come from the germline V gene. CDR3 coding DNA: TGTGCCAGCAAACTGACTCAAGCCGGGGAGCTGTTTTTT. Translation gives CASKLTQAGELFF.

The chain employs TRBV5-1 and TRBJ2-7, with TRBD1 matching over 8 bases. With 5 bases clipped from V and 5 bases from J, the junction kept 9 bases outside the gene matches. CDR3 size: 14 residues. Germline V lookup: CDR1 SGHRS, CDR2 YFSETQ. The CDR3 DNA is TGCGCCAGCAGAGAAGGACAGGGAGACGACGAGCAGTACTTC. This codes for CASREGQGDDEQYF.

The V call is TRBV11-2, the J call TRBJ2-7; D gene uncertain. The CDR3 is 15 residues long. Per the germline V gene, CDR1 is SGHAT and CDR2 is FQNNGV. Trimming removed 2 bases at V and 0 bases at J, with 11 bases between. The DNA for the CDR3 is TGTGCCAGCAGCTTAAGCAAAGAGGTCTCCTACGAGCAGTACTTC. Translating gives CASSLSKEVSYEQYF.

V and J are TRBV4-3 and TRBJ2-7; 9 bases line up with TRBD2. V shed 0 bases, J shed 5 bases, and the junction held 5 bases outside the gene matches. Germline V CDR1 and CDR2: LGHNA, YSLEER. The CDR3 consists of 15 residues. The CDR3 region is CASSQEASGANEQYF. The CDR3, as DNA: TGCGCCAGCAGCCAAGAGGCTAGCGGGGCGAACGAGCAGTACTTC.

This chain links TRBV28 with TRBJ2-3, with D hard to call. Per germline, CDR1 MDHEN and CDR2 SYDVKM. This CDR3 has 14 amino acids. V was shortened by 8 bases and J by 1 base, with 13 bases between the two germline ends. The CDR3 is CASASETRTDTQYF. CDR3 DNA sequence: TGTGCCAGCGCTTCGGAGACGCGCACAGATACGCAGTATTTT.

This chain connects TRBV5-4 to TRBJ1-1; 11 positions match TRBD1. The CDR3 runs 17 residues. V lost 0 bases and J lost 4; bases outside the gene matches: 8. Germline assignment: CDR1 SGHNT and CDR2 YYREEE (reference sequence). Here the CDR3 reads CASSLGLRTGGGTEAFF. In DNA, the CDR3 is TGTGCCAGCAGCTTGGGTCTTCGGACAGGGGGCGGCACTGAAGCTTTCTTT.

This clone was recorded once. The gene calls are TRBV10-1 and TRBJ1-5; 8 bases line up with TRBD1. Germline V gene data show CDR1 as WNHNN and CDR2 as SYGVQD (reference sequence). The length of the CDR3 is 15 residues. V dropped 3 bases and J dropped 3; count of bases not matched to a gene: 4. The CDR3 sequence is CASSERDRFNQPQHF. In DNA form, the CDR3 reads TGCGCCAGCAGTGAAAGGGACAGGTTCAATCAGCCCCAGCATTTT.

CDR3 amino acids: CASSQTGTAQINYGYTF. CDR3 DNA: TGTGCCAGCAGCCAAACCGGGACAGCCCAGATCAACTATGGCTACACCTTC. The chain combines TRBV14 with TRBJ1-2, with 7 nucleotides matching TRBD1. The V and J ends lost 2 bases and 2 bases, in that order; junction bases with no gene match: 11. The CDR3 is 17 amino acids. Germline loops: CDR1 SGHDN, CDR2 FVKESK. Filled out from reference TRBV14 and TRBJ1-2, the complete variable domain reads EAGVTQFPSHSVIEKGQTVTLRCDPISGHDNLYWYRRVMGKEIKFLLHFVKESKQDESGMPNNRFLAERTGGTYSTLKVQPAELEDSGVYFCASSQTGTAQINYGYTFGSGTRLTVV.

The V call is TRBV5-1, the J call TRBJ1-1; 8 nucleotides align to TRBD1. V shed 4 bases, J shed 6 bases, and the junction held 11 bases outside the gene matches. Germline CDR1 SGHRS, CDR2 YFSETQ. The CDR3 has 15 amino acids. CDR3 nucleotides: TGCGCCAGCAGCCTGCAGGGGGCCCATGGGGCTGAAGCTTTCTTT. It codes for CASSLQGAHGAEAFF.

The chain has TRBV3-1 (or the pseudogene TRBV3-2) and TRBJ1-5, with D possibly being TRBD1 (5 bases). Between the trimmed V and J ends, which lost 1 base and 3 bases, there was a span of 10 bases. Germline V CDR1 and CDR2: LGHDT, YNNKEL (reference sequence). CDR3 length equals 15 residues. CDR3 in amino acids: CASSQAGGPNQPQHF. The DNA of the CDR3 is TGTGCCAGCAGCCAAGCGGGGGGACCCAATCAGCCCCAGCATTTT.

This clone was observed many times. The genes are TRBV6-4 and TRBJ2-1; D call uncertain. The CDR3 is made up of 13 amino acids. CDR1 is MRHNA and CDR2 is SNTAGT in the germline V gene. V lost 5 bases, J lost 6 bases, and 11 bases lay in between. The CDR3 spells CASSPSSSNEQFF. The CDR3 DNA reads TGTGCCAGCAGTCCCTCCTCGAGCAATGAGCAGTTCTTC.

V is TRBV7-6 and J is TRBJ1-2; D gene uncertain. The germline gives CDR1 SGHVS, CDR2 FNYEAQ. V was shortened by 7 bases and J by 7 bases, with 13 bases between the two germline ends. The CDR3 extends over 12 amino acids. CDR3 in DNA: TGTGCCAGCACCTCACTGCGAGGTGGCTACACCTTC. This gives the protein CASTSLRGGYTF.

The CDR3: CASRRGGESPLHF. Written as DNA, the CDR3 is TGTGCCAGCAGGCGGGGAGGGGAATCACCCCTCCACTTT. This chain joins TRBV6-5 and TRBJ1-6; D possibly corresponds to TRBD1 (5 bases). The CDR3 extends over 13 amino acids. Between the trimmed V and J ends, which lost 6 bases and 10 bases, there was a span of 13 bases. The germline V gene encodes CDR1 MNHEY and CDR2 SVGAGI.

This clone has a handful of counts. The J gene is TRBJ2-3, the V gene TRBV10-1, with D perhaps matching TRBD2 (6 bases). Trimming removed 7 bases from V and 0 bases from J, with 17 bases in between. The germline V gene has CDR1 WNHNN and CDR2 SYGVQD (reference sequence). The CDR3 consists of 16 residues. The CDR3 loop is CASKEGGHPSTDTQYF. CDR3 nucleotides: TGCGCCAGCAAGGAGGGTGGACACCCGAGCACAGATACGCAGTATTTT.

This chain uses TRBV27 with TRBJ1-1; weak D call: TRBD1 (6 bases). CDR3 length: 16 residues. The V end lost 3 bases, the J end lost 7 bases, and 21 bases lay between the germline ends. Germline loops: CDR1 MNHEY, CDR2 SMNVEV (reference sequence). DNA for the CDR3: TGTGCCAGCAGTTTTAGAGGGGGAGGGTACCTATTTGAAGCTTTCTTT. It translates to CASSFRGGGYLFEAFF.